The 8 T cell receptor beta chains below were found in one sample sequenced in a study of blood T cell repertoires in COVID-19. Profiled with immunoSEQ multiplex PCR; TCRdb holds only in-frame clones, not every one. This table holds about 80,000 clones, roughly four fifths found once. The sample consisted of peripheral blood. The receptor set was obtained from a woman aged 70 to 79 with acute or convalescent COVID-19.

This clone was detected a few times. The rearrangement uses TRBV6-1 and TRBJ2-5; 8 bases fit TRBD2. V dropped 2 bases and J dropped 0; count of bases not matched to a gene: 11. The CDR3 spans 18 residues. Germline loops: CDR1 MNHNS, CDR2 SASEGT. The CDR3 loop is CASSESSVFSGDQETQYF. In DNA, the CDR3 is TGTGCCAGCAGTGAATCTAGCGTCTTTAGCGGGGACCAAGAGACCCAGTACTTC.

The chain employs TRBV5-4 and TRBJ2-1, with unresolved D. The V gene's germline CDR1 is SGHNT and CDR2 YYREEE (reference sequence). The CDR3 runs 15 residues. V was trimmed by 2 bases and J by 1 base, leaving 10 bases between them. The CDR3 loop reads CASSLNIDSYNEQFF. For the CDR3, the DNA is TGTGCCAGCAGCTTAAACATCGATTCCTACAATGAGCAGTTCTTC.

This clone was detected only a few times. The genes are TRBV24-1 and TRBJ2-1; 9 nucleotides align to TRBD2. The germline V gene has CDR1 KGHDR and CDR2 SFDVKD. CDR3 length equals 15 residues. V shed 5 bases and J 4 bases; nucleotides not matched to a gene: 5. The CDR3 coding sequence is TGTGCCACCAGTGGCCACCTAGCGGGGTACAATGAGCAGTTCTTC. Translated, it gives CATSGHLAGYNEQFF.

This rearrangement joins TRBV19 to TRBJ2-7, with D unclear. The CDR3 consists of 15 residues. Germline V lookup: CDR1 LNHDA, CDR2 SQIVND (reference sequence). Deletions cut 1 base from V and 0 bases from J, with 10 bases between. CDR3 residues: CASSIVVGPSYEQYF. CDR3 coding DNA: TGTGCCAGTAGTATAGTGGTTGGGCCCTCCTACGAGCAGTACTTC.

V usage is TRBV2 and J usage is TRBJ1-2; no clear D gene. With 9 bases removed from V and 4 bases from J, the gap between germline ends came to 12 bases. Germline V gene data show CDR1 as SNHLY and CDR2 as FYNNEI. The CDR3 length is 12 residues. CDR3 coding DNA: TGTGCCAGTAGCCCCAACCCCTATGGCTACACCTTC. Protein product: CASSPNPYGYTF.

CDR3: CASSQRQGAYYGYTF. The CDR3 nucleotides read TGTGCCAGCTCCCAAAGACAGGGGGCTTACTATGGCTACACCTTC. V and J are TRBV18 and TRBJ1-2; 10 bases fit TRBD1. J gave up 3 bases and V 6 bases, and 7 bases lay outside the gene matches. In germline, CDR1 is KGHSH, CDR2 LQKENI. CDR3 length: 15 amino acids.

V gene TRBV5-6 combines with J gene TRBJ2-1; 7 bases line up with TRBD1. The CDR3 is 16 amino acids. Trimming at V came to 3 bases and at J to 1 base, leaving 7 bases not matched to a gene. The germline gives CDR1 SGHDT, CDR2 YYEEEE. CDR3 bases: TGTGCCAGCAGCTCCGGGACAGCTACTTCCTACAATGAGCAGTTCTTC. Its translation is CASSSGTATSYNEQFF.

The chain uses TRBV10-3 and TRBJ1-5; 8 bases match TRBD1. V lost 6 bases to trimming and J lost 5 bases; unmatched junction nucleotides: 6. Germline V gives CDR1 ENHRY, CDR2 SYGVKD. CDR3 length: 14 amino acids. The CDR3 region is CAISADREYQPQHF. DNA of the CDR3: TGTGCCATCAGCGCGGACAGGGAGTATCAGCCCCAGCATTTT.